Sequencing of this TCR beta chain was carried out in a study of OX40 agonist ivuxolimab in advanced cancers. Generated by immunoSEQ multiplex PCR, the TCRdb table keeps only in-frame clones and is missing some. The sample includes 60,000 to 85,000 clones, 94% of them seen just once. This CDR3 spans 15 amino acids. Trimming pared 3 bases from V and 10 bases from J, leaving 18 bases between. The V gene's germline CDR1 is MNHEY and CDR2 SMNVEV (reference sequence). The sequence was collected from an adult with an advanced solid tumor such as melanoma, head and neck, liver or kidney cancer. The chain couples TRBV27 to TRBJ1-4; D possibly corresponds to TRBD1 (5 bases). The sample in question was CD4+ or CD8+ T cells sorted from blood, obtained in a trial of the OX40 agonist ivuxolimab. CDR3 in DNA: TGTGCCAGCAGTTTCGCCGGGGCCCCACCCGGAAAACTGTTTTTT. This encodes CASSFAGAPPGKLFF. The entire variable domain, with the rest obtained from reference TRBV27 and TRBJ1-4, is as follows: EAQVTQNPRYLITVTGKKLTVTCSQNMNHEYMSWYRQDPGLGLRQIYYSMNVEVTDKGDVPEGYKVSRKEKRNFPLILESPSPNQTSLYFCASSFAGAPPGKLFFGSGTQLSVL.